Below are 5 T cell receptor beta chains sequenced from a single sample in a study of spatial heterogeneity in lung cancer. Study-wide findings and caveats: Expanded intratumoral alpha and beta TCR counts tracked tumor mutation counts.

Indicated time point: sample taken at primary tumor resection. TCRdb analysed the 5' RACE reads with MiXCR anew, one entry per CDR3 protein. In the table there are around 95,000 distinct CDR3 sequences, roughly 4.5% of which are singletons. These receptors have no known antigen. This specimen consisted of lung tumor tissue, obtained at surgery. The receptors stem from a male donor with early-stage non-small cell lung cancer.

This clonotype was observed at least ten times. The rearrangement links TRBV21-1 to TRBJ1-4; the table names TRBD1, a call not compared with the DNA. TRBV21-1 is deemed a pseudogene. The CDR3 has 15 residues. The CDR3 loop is CAGSLRRGANEKLFF. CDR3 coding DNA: TGTGCCGGTAGCCTGAGAAGAGGGGCTAATGAAAAACTGTTTTTT.

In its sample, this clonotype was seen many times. This chain's CDR3 is CASSFWQGGTEAFF. The CDR3 region has the DNA TGTGCCAGCAGTTTTTGGCAGGGAGGCACTGAAGCTTTCTTT. The J gene is TRBJ1-1, the V gene TRBV28, with D perhaps matching TRBD1 (5 bases). V lost 3 bases and J lost 4, with 12 bases in between. The CDR3 is 14 amino acids. Germline assignment: CDR1 MDHEN and CDR2 SYDVKM.

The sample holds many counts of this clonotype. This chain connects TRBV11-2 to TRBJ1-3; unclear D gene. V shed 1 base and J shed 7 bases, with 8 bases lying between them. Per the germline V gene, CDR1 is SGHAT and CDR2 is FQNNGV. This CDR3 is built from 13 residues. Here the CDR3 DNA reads TGTGCCAGCAGCTTAGCCTGGGCGAACACCATATATTTT. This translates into CASSLAWANTIYF.

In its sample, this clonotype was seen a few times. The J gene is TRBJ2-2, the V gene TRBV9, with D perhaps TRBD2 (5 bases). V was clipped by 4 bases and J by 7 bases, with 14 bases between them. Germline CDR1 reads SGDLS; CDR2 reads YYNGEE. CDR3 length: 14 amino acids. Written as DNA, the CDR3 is TGTGCCAGCAGCTCGATCGGGGAATACGGGGAGCTGTTTTTT. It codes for CASSSIGEYGELFF.

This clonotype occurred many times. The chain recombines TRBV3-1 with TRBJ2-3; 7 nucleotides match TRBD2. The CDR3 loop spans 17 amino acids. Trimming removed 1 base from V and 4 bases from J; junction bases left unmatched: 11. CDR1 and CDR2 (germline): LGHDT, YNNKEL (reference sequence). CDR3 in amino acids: CASSQVSLAGVADTQYF. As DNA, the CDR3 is TGTGCCAGCAGCCAAGTGAGTCTCGCGGGAGTAGCAGATACGCAGTATTTT.